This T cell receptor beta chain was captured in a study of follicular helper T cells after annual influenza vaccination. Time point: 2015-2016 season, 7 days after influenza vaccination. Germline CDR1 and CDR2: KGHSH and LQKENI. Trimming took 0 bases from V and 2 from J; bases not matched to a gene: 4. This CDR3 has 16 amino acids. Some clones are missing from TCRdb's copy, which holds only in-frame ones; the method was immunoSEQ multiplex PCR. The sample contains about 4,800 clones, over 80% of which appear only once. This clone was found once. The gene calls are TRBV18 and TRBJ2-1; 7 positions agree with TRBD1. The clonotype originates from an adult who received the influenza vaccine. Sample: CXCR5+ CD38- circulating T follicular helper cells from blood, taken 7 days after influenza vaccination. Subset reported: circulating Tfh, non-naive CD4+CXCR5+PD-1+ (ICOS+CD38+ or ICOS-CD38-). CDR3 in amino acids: CASSPPPGQTYNEQFF. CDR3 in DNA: TGTGCCAGCTCACCACCTCCGGGACAGACCTACAATGAGCAGTTCTTC. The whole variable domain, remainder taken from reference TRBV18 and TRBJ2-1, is NAGVMQNPRHLVRRRGQEARLRCSPMKGHSHVYWYRQLPEEGLKFMVYLQKENIIDESGMPKERFSAEFPKEGPSILRIQQVVRGDSAAYFCASSPPPGQTYNEQFFGPGTRLTVL.